One and the same sample provided the 4 T cell receptor beta chains below, sequenced in a study of blood T cells in healthy people across ages. Alongside a J-beta primer mix, a sample-barcoded 5' primer served in a second PCR lasting 7 to 11 cycles. TCRdb fed the 5' RACE reads into MiXCR, producing one record per CDR3 protein. The top ten clones hold about 0.69% of a sample with under 1,100,000 distinct CDR3 sequences, approximately 26% of them seen once. Separately, the same data were catalogued under a study of T cells of mothers and their children.

The specimen was blood. These receptors originate from a girl aged 2 to 9 in good health.

Notes on this clonotype: The junction and the germline gene differ at one end; a read error may be behind it. The chain couples TRBV4-2 to TRBJ2-1; 7 bases agree with TRBD2. The germline V gene encodes CDR1 LGHNA and CDR2 YNFKEQ. There are 14 residues in the CDR3. The CDR3 DNA reads as TGTGCCAGCAGCCCACGGGGGGTTCGGAATGGGCAGTTCTTC. It yields the protein CASSPRGVRNGQFF.

This rearrangement joins TRBV7-2 to TRBJ2-1; no clear D. Trimming removed 1 base at V and 0 bases at J, with 13 bases between. Germline CDR1 and CDR2: SGHTA and FQGNSA. The CDR3 runs 17 residues. CDR3 in DNA: TGTGCCAGCAGCTTAGTCCCTGGTCTTAGCTCCTACAATGAGCAGTTCTTC. It is translated as CASSLVPGLSSYNEQFF.

V and J are TRBV20-1 and TRBJ2-5; D call uncertain. The CDR3 spans 13 residues. CDR1 and CDR2 (germline): DFQATT, SNEGSKA (reference sequence). V lost 6 bases and J 1 base, leaving 12 bases between the germline ends. The CDR3 sequence: CSATRFIQETQYF. The CDR3 region has the DNA TGCAGTGCAACCCGATTTATCCAAGAGACCCAGTACTTC.

This clonotype was recorded a few times. This chain joins TRBV29-1 and TRBJ1-2, with a weak D call TRBD1 (6 bases). V shed 1 base and J shed 3 bases, with 15 bases lying between them. The CDR3 is made up of 15 amino acids. CDR1 and CDR2 (germline): SQVTM, ANQGSEA. In DNA, the CDR3 is TGCAGCGTTGAAGTCCCGAACAGGGACTACTATGGCTACACCTTC. Translating it yields CSVEVPNRDYYGYTF.